This T cell receptor (beta chain) was obtained from a study of cytomegalovirus exposure and HLA in healthy donors. Germline CDR1 and CDR2: SGHRS and YFSETQ. V lost 0 bases and J 9 bases, leaving 10 bases between the germline ends. This CDR3 comprises 14 residues. Study-wide results and caveats: In a later analysis, across HLA loci, associated TCR counts were highest for DRB1, lowest for HLA-C. Roughly uniform sequencing depth across donors was assumed, possibly incorrectly. Relative to equally common others, HLA-associated TCR beta chains showed greater clonal expansion in a later analysis. Confirmation was obtained in vitro that a few CMV-associated chains are specific for CMV antigens.

PCR was performed using 60 Vbeta and 13 Jbeta primers. The repertoire was sequenced with immunoSEQ multiplex PCR; TCRdb's copy has only in-frame clones and lacks some. This repertoire shows approximately 170,000 clones, 81% found once; its top ten account for approximately 1.2%. A word on this clone: Its cognate antigen is unknown.

The sample comprised PBMCs. The genes are TRBV5-1 and TRBJ1-6, with D tentatively TRBD1 (6 bases). The TCR sequence derives from a man in his fifties in good health and CMV-seropositive. CDR3 DNA sequence: TGCGCCAGCAGCTTGGGACAGGTTGCTTCACCCCTCCACTTT. Encoded protein: CASSLGQVASPLHF.